A selection of T cell receptor beta chains follows, all from one sample in a study of T cell repertoires in ileal Crohn's disease. Data came from immunoSEQ multiplex PCR; TCRdb stores just in-frame clones and leaves some out. The sample gives under 6,000 clones, about four fifths of which show up once; under 45% is in the top ten. Sequenced sample: ileal tissue. Receptors originate from an adult with Crohn's disease. The CDR3 runs from the conserved cysteine through the conserved F or W.

V gene,CDR3 protein
TRBV25-1,CASSAGQGATNEKLFF
TRBV6-5,CASSYTRDTEAFF
TRBV18,CASSPQTGWDYGYTF
TRBV18,CASSGATGAGETQYF
TRBV7-9,CASSLGANTEAFF
TRBV5-1,CASSLAQGSGGYTF
TRBV5-4,CASSPDPNLTGELFF
TRBV7-9,CASSLANTFNEKLFF
TRBV5-6,CASSRDRGNSPLHF
TRBV5-1,CASSLDPAGGNTGELFF
TRBV9,CASSARDRMNTEAFF
TRBV14,CASSRIRGANEKLFF
TRBV15,CATSRPGSLNTEAFF
TRBV5-5,CASSFGDRDQPQHF
TRBV10-3,CAISGSGDRGLNEQFF
TRBV10-3,CAISEEAGTLYEQYF
TRBV29-1,CSVVEGATEAFF
TRBV19,CASSISRDYEQYF
TRBV4-2,CASSQDNRGSYNEQFF
TRBV6-6,CASIPGQAGFYGYTF
TRBV6-5,CASSPGQNNEQFF
TRBV28,CASSLGGALIYEQYF
TRBV5-5,CASSFYSGIQHTEAFF
TRBV2,CARGLGSYNEQFF
TRBV30,CAWNGDNSNQPQHF
TRBV6-5,CASSYSFREDEQFF
TRBV9,CASSVADRADYGYTF
TRBV12-5,CASATGGGGGYEQYF
TRBV5-1,CASSTTSGGDTQYF
TRBV21-1,CASTQSSHRGKGNEKLFF
TRBV7-9,CASSAWETQYF
TRBV2,CASSPDRGRQEGNQPQHF
TRBV2,CASSEALQGGFSNQPQHF
TRBV2,CASSVQGVAGGHEQFF
TRBV6-1,CASSEIDTQYF
TRBV7-3,CASSLTTGSETQYF
TRBV28,CASSNRRVGYEQYF
TRBV7-8,CASSSTRGMEQFF
TRBV14,CASSHMTSGALYEQYF
TRBV2,CASCGGHQETQYF
TRBV6-4,CASSGGVASSGANVLTF